The 26 T cell receptor beta chains presented below share a single source sample, sequenced in a study of control samples from healthy donors and cancer patients. Only in-frame clones appear in the TCRdb table, and some are missing; sequencing was by immunoSEQ multiplex PCR. The sample holds some 130,000 clones, around 96% seen once. The sample taken for sequencing was blood. Every receptor here comes from a man aged 25-45 years in good health.

V gene TRBV2 combines with J gene TRBJ2-1; D is perhaps TRBD2 (5 bases). Deletions cut 2 bases from V and 3 bases from J, with 8 bases between. The germline CDR1 and CDR2 sequences are SNHLY and FYNNEI. The CDR3 is made up of 14 amino acids. The CDR3 DNA reads as TGTGCCAGCAGTGAACCGGGATTCTACAATGAGCAGTTCTTC. It translates to CASSEPGFYNEQFF.

The chain employs TRBV30 and TRBJ2-3, with 8 bases fitting TRBD2. V lost 7 bases, J lost 6 bases, and 9 bases stayed unmatched. The germline gives CDR1 GTSNPN, CDR2 SVGIG (reference sequence). The CDR3 is 13 residues long. The CDR3, as DNA: TGTGCCTCCGAATCTTTAGCGGGGGATACGCAGTATTTT. Its translation is CASESLAGDTQYF.

V usage is TRBV28 and J usage is TRBJ1-1; D is possibly TRBD1 (5 bases). Germline V lookup: CDR1 MDHEN, CDR2 SYDVKM. CDR3 size: 14 residues. Trimming removed 3 bases from V and 1 base from J, with 9 bases in between. CDR3 protein: CASSFTQGNTEAFF. Here the CDR3 DNA reads TGTGCCAGCAGTTTCACGCAGGGGAACACTGAAGCTTTCTTT.

This clone was observed a handful of times. V gene TRBV10-1 combines with J gene TRBJ2-5; D not resolved. The CDR3 extends over 16 amino acids. Germline CDR1 WNHNN, CDR2 SYGVQD (reference sequence). The ends were cut back, 0 bases at V and 3 bases at J, with 14 bases in the middle. The CDR3 reads CASSESRADSKETQYF. CDR3 nucleotide sequence: TGCGCCAGCAGTGAGTCACGGGCAGACTCAAAAGAGACCCAGTACTTC.

This clone came up once. This chain links TRBV4-1 with TRBJ2-7; 7 bases align to TRBD2. V lost 1 base, J lost 4 bases, and 7 bases stayed unmatched. CDR1 is MGHRA, CDR2 YSYEKL, per germline. CDR3 size: 15 residues. The CDR3 sequence is CASSQGMGGMYEQYF. CDR3 nucleotide sequence: TGCGCCAGCAGCCAAGGGATGGGGGGGATGTACGAGCAGTACTTC.

The chain couples TRBV5-1 to TRBJ2-2; D ambiguous. CDR3 length: 13 residues. The germline CDR1 and CDR2 sequences are SGHRS and YFSETQ. Deletions cut 4 bases from V and 6 bases from J, with 10 bases between. CDR3 in DNA: TGCGCCAGCAGCCGGACCTACGCCGGGGAGCTGTTTTTT. Encoded protein: CASSRTYAGELFF. Drawing the rest from reference TRBV5-1 and TRBJ2-2, the complete variable domain is KAGVTQTPRYLIKTRGQQVTLSCSPISGHRSVSWYQQTPGQGLQFLFEYFSETQRNKGNFPGRFSGRQFSNSRSEMNVSTLELGDSALYLCASSRTYAGELFFGEGSRLTVL.

The chain couples TRBV2 to TRBJ1-5; tentative D call: TRBD1 (5 bases). Trimming took off 5 bases at V and 7 bases at J, with 12 bases between the two ends. This CDR3 contains 13 residues. The germline V gene has CDR1 SNHLY and CDR2 FYNNEI. Written as DNA, the CDR3 is TGTGCCAGCAGTCCCGGGGGGAGGCAGCCCCAGCATTTT. Translation gives CASSPGGRQPQHF.

The rearrangement uses TRBV29-1 and TRBJ2-3; 12 nucleotides match TRBD1. The CDR3 sequence is 15 residues long. The V gene's germline CDR1 is SQVTM and CDR2 ANQGSEA. After removal of 7 bases from V and 5 bases from J, the junction contained 10 bases not matched to a gene. The CDR3: CSGVPGQGAGDTQYF. CDR3 bases: TGCAGCGGGGTACCGGGACAGGGGGCAGGAGATACGCAGTATTTT.

The chain joins TRBV6-5 to TRBJ2-1; 8 nucleotides align to TRBD1. Germline V gene sequence: CDR1 MNHEY, CDR2 SVGAGI. The CDR3 totals 13 residues. V lost 7 bases and J lost 7; bases outside the gene matches: 6. In DNA, the CDR3 is TGTGCCAGCACAGATACAGGGGGAAATGAGCAGTTCTTC. It yields the protein CASTDTGGNEQFF.

This sequence joins TRBV4-2 and TRBJ2-7, with D perhaps matching TRBD1 or TRBD2 (5 bases each). This CDR3 is built from 19 residues. Trimming cost V 0 bases and J 2 bases, with 23 bases left between them. Germline V gives CDR1 LGHNA, CDR2 YNFKEQ. The CDR3 is CASSQDLSGTISLPYEQYF. In nucleotides, the CDR3 is TGTGCCAGCAGCCAAGACTTGTCAGGGACCATATCCCTTCCCTACGAGCAGTACTTC.

The chain couples TRBV28 to TRBJ1-1, with D perhaps TRBD1 (6 bases). The ends were cut back, 6 bases at V and 5 bases at J, with 28 bases in the middle. Germline CDR1 is MDHEN and CDR2 is SYDVKM. The CDR3 loop spans 18 amino acids. Here the CDR3 reads CASSPLFLSNRAGTEAFF. CDR3 bases: TGTGCCAGCAGCCCCCTTTTCTTATCTAACAGGGCTGGGACTGAAGCTTTCTTT.

The V gene is TRBV28, the J gene TRBJ2-4, with 8 bases matching TRBD2. The germline gives CDR1 MDHEN, CDR2 SYDVKM. With 5 bases clipped from V and 13 bases from J, the junction kept 10 bases outside the gene matches. The CDR3 extends over 13 amino acids. CDR3: CASSDVPSGPQYF. In DNA, the CDR3 is TGTGCCAGCAGTGATGTGCCTAGCGGGCCCCAGTACTTC. The whole variable domain, filled in from reference TRBV28 and TRBJ2-4, reads DVKVTQSSRYLVKRTGEKVFLECVQDMDHENMFWYRQDPGLGLRLIYFSYDVKMKEKGDIPEGYSVSREKKERFSLILESASTNQTSMYLCASSDVPSGPQYFGAGTRLSVL.

This chain uses TRBV12-3 or TRBV12-4 with TRBJ1-1, with no clear D. There are 12 residues in the CDR3. The V gene lost 10 bases and the J gene lost 5 bases, with 14 bases spanning the gap. CDR3 amino acids: CANPCCGTEAFF. The DNA for the CDR3 is TGTGCCAATCCTTGTTGTGGAACTGAAGCTTTCTTT.

This sequence joins TRBV18 and TRBJ1-5; tentative D call: TRBD1 (6 bases). Trimming pared 1 base from V and 5 bases from J, leaving 6 bases between. The CDR3 is made up of 13 amino acids. Germline assignment: CDR1 KGHSH and CDR2 LQKENI. CDR3 amino acids: CASSPQGDQPQHF. The CDR3 nucleotides read TGTGCCAGCTCACCACAGGGGGATCAGCCCCAGCATTTT.

The J gene is TRBJ2-7, the V gene TRBV3-1 (or the pseudogene TRBV3-2); D remains ambiguous. The CDR3 has 14 amino acids. CDR1 is LGHDT and CDR2 is YNNKEL in the germline V gene (reference sequence). V was pared by 2 bases and J by 6 bases, with 14 bases between. The CDR3 sequence: CASSQRVATREQYF. The CDR3 DNA follows: TGTGCCAGCAGCCAAAGGGTGGCCACTCGCGAGCAGTACTTC.

The genes are TRBV30 and TRBJ2-3, with a tentative D call TRBD2 (7 bases). Germline CDR1 reads GTSNPN; CDR2 reads SVGIG (reference sequence). Trimming pared 3 bases from V and 4 bases from J, leaving 17 bases between. The CDR3 is 15 amino acids. The CDR3 DNA sequence: TGTGCCTGGAGCGTTAGAGGGGGGGGCGCAGATACGCAGTATTTT. Translation: CAWSVRGGGADTQYF.

This clone showed up just once. The CDR3 here is CASSQGQGASETQYF. CDR3 nucleotide sequence: TGCGCCAGCAGCCAAGGACAGGGGGCGAGCGAGACCCAGTACTTC. The genes are TRBV4-3 and TRBJ2-5, with 10 bases matching TRBD1. V lost 1 base and J lost 5; bases outside the gene matches: 4. The germline CDR1 and CDR2 sequences are LGHNA and YSLEER. This CDR3 spans 15 amino acids.

The chain is built from TRBV9 and TRBJ2-3; 7 bases are a match to TRBD1. CDR3 length equals 16 residues. Germline V gene lookup returns CDR1 SGDLS and CDR2 YYNGEE. V shed 6 bases, J shed 1 base, and the junction held 11 bases outside the gene matches. The CDR3 is CASTSKTGFGTDTQYF. Written as DNA, the CDR3 is TGTGCCAGCACCTCCAAGACAGGGTTCGGCACAGATACGCAGTATTTT. The complete variable domain, with remaining parts taken from reference TRBV9 and TRBJ2-3, reads DSGVTQTPKHLITATGQRVTLRCSPRSGDLSVYWYQQSLDQGLQFLIQYYNGEERAKGNILERFSAQQFPDLHSELNLSSLELGDSALYFCASTSKTGFGTDTQYFGPGTRLTVL.

The chain links TRBV7-9 to TRBJ2-5, with no clear D. Germline loops: CDR1 SEHNR, CDR2 FQNEAQ (reference sequence). Trimming removed 1 base from V and 1 base from J, with 4 bases in between. This CDR3 is 13 amino acids long. CDR3 in DNA: TGTGCCAGCAGCTTAGGCAGCCAAGAGACCCAGTACTTC. This codes for CASSLGSQETQYF.

The chain combines TRBV11-2 with TRBJ2-1, with 10 bases aligning to TRBD1. V was pared by 6 bases and J by 4 bases, with 6 bases of the junction left unmatched. Germline-derived CDR1 and CDR2 are SGHAT and FQNNGV. The CDR3 runs to 15 residues. The CDR3 bases are TGTGCCAGCAGATCAGGGGACAGGGGTTACAATGAGCAGTTCTTC. Its translation: CASRSGDRGYNEQFF.

V usage is TRBV27 and J usage is TRBJ1-6, with TRBD1 as a possible D gene (5 bases). The ends were cut back, 5 bases at V and 9 bases at J, with 20 bases in the middle. The CDR3 totals 16 residues. Germline CDR1 is MNHEY and CDR2 is SMNVEV (reference sequence). CDR3 nucleotides: TGTGCCAGCAGTCCCGCTTCCCGGGGCCAAGGTTCACCCCTCCACTTT. Translating gives CASSPASRGQGSPLHF.

In this sample, this clone is medium-sized (0.01 to 0.1%). V and J are TRBV6-4 and TRBJ2-3; 8 bases fit TRBD2. Germline-derived CDR1 and CDR2 are MRHNA and SNTAGT. CDR3 length equals 14 residues. J gave up 5 bases and V 4 bases, and 5 bases lay outside the gene matches. CDR3 region: CASSVGLEVDTQYF. In nucleotides, the CDR3 is TGTGCCAGCAGTGTGGGACTAGAAGTAGATACGCAGTATTTT.

This clone appeared a few times. The CDR3: CASSLTLPYEQYF. The DNA of the CDR3 is TGTGCCAGCAGCTTAACACTCCCCTACGAGCAGTACTTC. The gene calls are TRBV7-2 and TRBJ2-7; unclear D gene. The V end lost 2 bases, the J end lost 2 bases, and 7 bases lay between the germline ends. The CDR3 is 13 residues long. Germline CDR1 reads SGHTA; CDR2 reads FQGNSA.

V and J are TRBV9 and TRBJ2-6, with D tentatively TRBD2 (5 bases). V lost 2 bases and J 1 base, leaving 7 bases between the germline ends. CDR1 and CDR2 from the germline V gene are SGDLS and YYNGEE. The CDR3 is 15 residues long. Here the CDR3 DNA reads TGTGCCAGCAGCGTTGGAGGATCTGGGGCCAACGTCCTGACTTTC. It encodes CASSVGGSGANVLTF.

This clone was seen a single time. V and J are TRBV5-1 and TRBJ2-3, with TRBD1 matching over 7 bases. Germline loops: CDR1 SGHRS, CDR2 YFSETQ. The CDR3 has 16 residues. V was clipped by 0 bases and J by 0 bases; unmatched bases: 4. CDR3 in amino acids: CASSLATGASTDTQYF. The DNA for the CDR3 is TGCGCCAGCAGCTTGGCCACAGGGGCTAGCACAGATACGCAGTATTTT.

The rearrangement joins TRBV5-1 to TRBJ2-5; D uncertain. The germline V and J ends were trimmed by 4 bases and 1 base, with 14 bases remaining between them. Germline CDR1 and CDR2: SGHRS and YFSETQ. This CDR3 contains 15 residues. The CDR3 bases are TGCGCCAGCAGCGAGATCCCGGGCCCCCAAGAGACCCAGTACTTC. It encodes CASSEIPGPQETQYF.